This TCR beta chain was found in a study of control samples from healthy donors and cancer patients. V lost 5 bases, J lost 0 bases, and 7 bases stayed unmatched. From germline, CDR1 is SGHAT and CDR2 FQDESV (reference sequence). CDR3 size: 16 residues. Libraries were prepared by immunoSEQ multiplex PCR; TCRdb keeps only in-frame clonotypes and omits some of them. Of about 6,700 clones listed, over 70% are singletons. V gene TRBV11-1 combines with J gene TRBJ1-1; 9 bases line up with TRBD1. The sequencing sample was made of formalin-fixed, paraffin-embedded tissue. The TCR was taken from a male donor with melanoma. The CDR3 sequence: CASSRGGTGMNTEAFF. DNA of the CDR3: TGTGCCAGCAGCCGCGGCGGGACAGGGATGAACACTGAAGCTTTCTTT.